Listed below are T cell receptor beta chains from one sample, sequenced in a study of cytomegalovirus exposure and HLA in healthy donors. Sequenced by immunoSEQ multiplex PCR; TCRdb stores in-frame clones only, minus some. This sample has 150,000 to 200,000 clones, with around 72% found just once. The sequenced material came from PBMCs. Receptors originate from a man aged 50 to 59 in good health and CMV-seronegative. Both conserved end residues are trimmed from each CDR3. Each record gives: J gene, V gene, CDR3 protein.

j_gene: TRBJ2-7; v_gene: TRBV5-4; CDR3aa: ASRPGQTDDEQY
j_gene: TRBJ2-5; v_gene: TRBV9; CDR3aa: ASSDEGGQGVGETQY
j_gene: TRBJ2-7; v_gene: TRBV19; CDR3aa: ASSIAAGLSSYEQY
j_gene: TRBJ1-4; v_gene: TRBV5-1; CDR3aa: ASSVGQGADEKLF
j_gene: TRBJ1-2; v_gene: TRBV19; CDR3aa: ASSTPDRVSYGYT
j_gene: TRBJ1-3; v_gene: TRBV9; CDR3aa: ASSVAISGNTIY
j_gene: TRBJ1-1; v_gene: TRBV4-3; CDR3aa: ASSQDQEGSTEAF
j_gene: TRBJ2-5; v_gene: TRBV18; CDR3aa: ASSLLRAATQETQY
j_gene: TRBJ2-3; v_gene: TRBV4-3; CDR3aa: ASSQDESTDTQY
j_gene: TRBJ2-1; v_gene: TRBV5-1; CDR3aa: ASTNPGTANNEQF
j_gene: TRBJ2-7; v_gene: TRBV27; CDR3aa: ASSGTGRNEQY
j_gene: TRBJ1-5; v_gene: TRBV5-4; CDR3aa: ASSSRTGGNNQPQH
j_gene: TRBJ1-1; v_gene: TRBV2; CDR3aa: ASRRGGYDPEAF
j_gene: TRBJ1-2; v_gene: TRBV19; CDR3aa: ASSQPGGYGYT
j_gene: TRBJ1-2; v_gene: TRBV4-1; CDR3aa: ASSQSGSNYGYT
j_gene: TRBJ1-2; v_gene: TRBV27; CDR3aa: ASSLRGLGAYGYT
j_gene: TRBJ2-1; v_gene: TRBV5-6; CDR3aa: ASLLAGGLSYNEQF
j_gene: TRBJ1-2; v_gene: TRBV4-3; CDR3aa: ASSQDSRPEGYGYT
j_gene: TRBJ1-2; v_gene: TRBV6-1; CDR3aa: ASSEDGTRYGYT
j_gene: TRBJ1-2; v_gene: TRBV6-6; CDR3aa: ASRDQGVDYGYT
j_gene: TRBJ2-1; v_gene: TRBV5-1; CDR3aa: ASSAAGTPNEQF
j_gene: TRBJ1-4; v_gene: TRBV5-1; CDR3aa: ASSRGQGEKLF
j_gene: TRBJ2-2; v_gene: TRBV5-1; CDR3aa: ASSLERTGRELF
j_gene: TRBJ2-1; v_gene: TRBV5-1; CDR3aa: ASSLTSGGARGEQF
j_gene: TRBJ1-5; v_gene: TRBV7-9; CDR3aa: ASSLGTVNQPQH
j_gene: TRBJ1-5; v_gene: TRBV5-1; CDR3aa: ASSFGTPGNQPQH
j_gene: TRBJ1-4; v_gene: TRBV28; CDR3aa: ASSFRTDSNEKLF
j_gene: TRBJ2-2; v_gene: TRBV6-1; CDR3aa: ASSDGRGRWAGELF
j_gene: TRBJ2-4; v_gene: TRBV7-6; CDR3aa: ASSLVPDSRNIQY
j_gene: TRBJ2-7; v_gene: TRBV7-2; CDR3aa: ASSSRTGSYEQY
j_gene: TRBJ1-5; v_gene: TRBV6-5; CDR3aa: ASSGQGPNQPQH
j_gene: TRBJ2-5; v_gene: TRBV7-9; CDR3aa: ASRPTGVAQETQY
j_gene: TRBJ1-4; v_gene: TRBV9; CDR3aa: ASSQTGFNEKLF
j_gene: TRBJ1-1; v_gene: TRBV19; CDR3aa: ASSIFPQRVGGTEAF
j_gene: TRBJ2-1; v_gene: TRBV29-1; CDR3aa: SADTGPTYNEQF
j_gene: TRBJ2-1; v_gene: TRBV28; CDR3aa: ASRTSGAGYNEQF